These 31 T cell receptor beta chains originate from one sample sequenced in a study of T cells in Graves' hyperthyroidism and ophthalmopathy. Researchers took RNA transcripts and amplified the TCR beta CDR3 regions from them. The HTBI primer set was used in a first-round RT-PCR of the TCR CDR3. Each CDR3 protein is one row after TCRdb ran MiXCR on the multiplex PCR reads. The data hold approximately 720,000 distinct CDR3 sequences, with about 19% observed a single time. The sequenced material came from blood. These receptors were obtained from a woman aged 45-60 years with Graves' hyperthyroidism that later progressed to Graves' ophthalmopathy.

This clonotype was seen many times. This chain links TRBV20-1 with TRBJ1-1; no definite D call. The V gene's germline CDR1 is DFQATT and CDR2 SNEGSKA (reference sequence). This CDR3 has 10 residues. The CDR3 sequence is CSLPATEAFF. DNA for the CDR3: TGCAGCCTCCCGGCCACTGAAGCTTTCTTT.

This clonotype came up many times. This chain links TRBV5-1 with TRBJ2-1, with D uncertain. Germline lookup yields CDR1 SGHRS and CDR2 YFSETQ. The V end lost 2 bases, the J end lost 0 bases, and 9 bases lay between the germline ends. The CDR3 loop spans 15 amino acids. The CDR3 nucleotides read TGCGCCAGCAGCTTTGACGGGTTCTCCTACAATGAGCAGTTCTTC. Protein product: CASSFDGFSYNEQFF. The variable domain in full, completed from reference TRBV5-1 and TRBJ2-1, reads KAGVTQTPRYLIKTRGQQVTLSCSPISGHRSVSWYQQTPGQGLQFLFEYFSETQRNKGNFPGRFSGRQFSNSRSEMNVSTLELGDSALYLCASSFDGFSYNEQFFGPGTRLTVL.

Concerning this clonotype itself: The junction departs from germline at one end; a sequencing error may be responsible. The gene calls are TRBV4-1 and TRBJ1-2, with 7 bases fitting TRBD1. The CDR3 runs 17 residues. CDR1 is MGHRA and CDR2 is YSYEKL in the germline V gene. The CDR3 loop is CASTQAPGPDRNYGYTF. The CDR3 DNA is TGCGCCAGCACCCAAGCCCCCGGGCCGGACAGGAACTATGGCTACACCTTC.

The chain employs TRBV6-1 and TRBJ1-6; 8 nucleotides line up with TRBD1. Trimming removed 3 bases from V and 7 bases from J; junction bases left unmatched: 2. This CDR3 contains 14 residues. Germline CDR1 MNHNS, CDR2 SASEGT. CDR3 sequence reads: CASSERQGNSPLHF. Written as DNA, the CDR3 is TGTGCCAGCAGTGAGAGACAGGGGAATTCACCCCTCCACTTT.

This clonotype turned up a few times. This chain uses TRBV5-1 with TRBJ2-3; TRBD1 or TRBD2 may be the D gene (5 bases each). The CDR3 has 14 amino acids. V gave up 4 bases and J gave up 6 bases, with 15 bases separating them. The germline V gene has CDR1 SGHRS and CDR2 YFSETQ. This CDR3 reads CASSRGRGVDTQYF. The DNA of the CDR3 is TGCGCCAGCAGCCGAGGCCGAGGGGTCGATACGCAGTATTTT.

This clonotype was recorded a few times. J is TRBJ2-4 and V is TRBV7-2, with TRBD1 matching 7 bases. The CDR3 totals 15 residues. V gave up 1 base and J gave up 4 bases; unmatched junction bases: 4. Germline CDR1 reads SGHTA; CDR2 reads FQGNSA. CDR3 in amino acids: CASSLDPGQKNIQYF. The CDR3 DNA is TGTGCCAGCAGCTTAGACCCGGGACAGAAAAACATTCAGTACTTC.

This clonotype showed up many times. The chain employs TRBV5-1 and TRBJ1-1, with 8 bases matching TRBD1. The germline gives CDR1 SGHRS, CDR2 YFSETQ. The CDR3 sequence is 15 residues long. J was trimmed by 1 base and V by 0 bases; bases with no gene match: 2. The CDR3 loop reads CASSLVGQANTEAFF. The CDR3 nucleotides read TGCGCCAGCAGCTTGGTGGGACAGGCGAACACTGAAGCTTTCTTT. The full variable domain, completed using reference TRBV5-1 and TRBJ1-1, is KAGVTQTPRYLIKTRGQQVTLSCSPISGHRSVSWYQQTPGQGLQFLFEYFSETQRNKGNFPGRFSGRQFSNSRSEMNVSTLELGDSALYLCASSLVGQANTEAFFGQGTRLTVV.

The chain carries TRBV19 and TRBJ1-5; D is uncertain. The V and J ends lost 3 bases and 7 bases respectively, with 7 bases between them. CDR1 is LNHDA and CDR2 is SQIVND in the germline V gene (reference sequence). The CDR3 has 12 residues. CDR3 amino acids: CASSIRGQPQHF. The CDR3, as DNA: TGTGCCAGTAGTATCCGTGGGCAGCCCCAGCATTTT.

Ten or more counts support this clonotype. V and J are TRBV11-2 and TRBJ2-2; TRBD1 matches 9 bases. The CDR3 loop spans 14 amino acids. V lost 5 bases to trimming and J lost 3 bases; unmatched junction nucleotides: 1. From germline, CDR1 is SGHAT and CDR2 FQNNGV. The CDR3, as DNA: TGTGCCAGCAGCGGGGACAGGGACACCGGGGAGCTGTTTTTT. The encoded protein is CASSGDRDTGELFF.

This clonotype was observed a handful of times. J is TRBJ2-5 and V is TRBV29-1; TRBD1 aligns across 9 bases. Germline V gives CDR1 SQVTM, CDR2 ANQGSEA. After removal of 7 bases from V and 1 base from J, the junction contained 10 bases not matched to a gene. The CDR3 is 15 residues long. CDR3 sequence (DNA): TGCAGCGCCGCTTTTGGGACAGGGTTCCAAGAGACCCAGTACTTC. This translates into CSAAFGTGFQETQYF.

The chain recombines TRBV28 with TRBJ1-2, with 9 positions matching TRBD1. V gave up 4 bases and J gave up 4 bases; unmatched junction bases: 4. This CDR3 has 14 residues. Per germline, CDR1 MDHEN and CDR2 SYDVKM. The CDR3 nucleotides read TGTGCCAGCAGTTGGGACAGGGCGGTCTATGGCTACACCTTC. It specifies CASSWDRAVYGYTF.

At least ten counts were recorded for this clonotype. The rearrangement joins TRBV7-6 to TRBJ2-2; TRBD2 matches at 11 bases. The CDR3 sequence is 17 residues long. V trimming: 5 bases; J trimming: 2 bases; junction bases outside the gene matches: 7. Germline V gene data show CDR1 as SGHVS and CDR2 as FNYEAQ. CDR3 in DNA: TGTGCCAGCAGCCGCCAGGGACTAGCGGTTAACACCGGGGAGCTGTTTTTT. Protein: CASSRQGLAVNTGELFF.

This clonotype was seen more than once but under ten times. This rearrangement joins TRBV6-1 to TRBJ1-2; D gene ambiguous. The CDR3 covers 13 residues. V gave up 7 bases and J gave up 3 bases, with 12 bases separating them. Per germline, CDR1 MNHNS and CDR2 SASEGT. CDR3 region: CASNQLVHYGYTF. In nucleotides, the CDR3 is TGTGCCAGCAATCAACTGGTCCACTATGGCTACACCTTC.

There are many counts of this clonotype. V usage is TRBV12-3 or TRBV12-4 and J usage is TRBJ1-6; D unresolved. This CDR3 has 12 amino acids. Trimming left V 7 bases short and J 7 bases short, with 8 bases between. In nucleotides, the CDR3 is TGTGCCAGCACGGGGTTCAATTCACCCCTCCACTTT. It is translated as CASTGFNSPLHF.

Only a few counts were recorded for this clonotype. The chain combines TRBV19 with TRBJ1-1; TRBD1 might be the D (6 bases). Trimming pared 7 bases from V and 6 bases from J, leaving 18 bases between. In germline, CDR1 is LNHDA, CDR2 SQIVND (reference sequence). CDR3 length equals 14 residues. The CDR3 DNA reads TGTGCCAGTATCAATCCGGGACACACAGCTGAAGCTTTCTTT. It translates to CASINPGHTAEAFF.

The rearrangement joins TRBV11-2 to TRBJ1-4; 11 bases map to TRBD1. Germline V lookup: CDR1 SGHAT, CDR2 FQNNGV. After removal of 4 bases from V and 6 bases from J, the junction contained 7 bases not matched to a gene. The CDR3 has 16 amino acids. The CDR3 DNA follows: TGTGCCAGCAGCTCCGGACAGGGGGCCGGGGATGAAAAACTGTTTTTT. Its translation: CASSSGQGAGDEKLFF.

This rearrangement joins TRBV5-5 to TRBJ2-7; D gene ambiguous. CDR1 is SGHKS and CDR2 is YYEKEE in the germline V gene (reference sequence). With 1 base removed from V and 1 base from J, the gap between germline ends came to 9 bases. The CDR3 is 14 amino acids. The chain's CDR3 is CASSLWQDSYEQYF. The CDR3 nucleotides read TGTGCCAGCAGCTTGTGGCAGGATTCCTACGAGCAGTACTTC.

This clonotype came up many times. This chain links TRBV5-1 with TRBJ1-2; a weak D match, TRBD1 (6 bases). CDR3 length: 16 amino acids. CDR1 and CDR2 (germline): SGHRS, YFSETQ. Trimming stripped 2 bases from V and 3 bases from J, with 17 bases between. DNA of the CDR3: TGCGCCAGCAGCTTTAGTGAGCGGGGGCCAGACTATGGCTACACCTTC. This gives the protein CASSFSERGPDYGYTF.

This clonotype was picked up a small number of times. The gene calls are TRBV20-1 and TRBJ2-3; possible D gene TRBD1, 6 bases. The CDR3 is 12 amino acids. Trimming stripped 5 bases from V and 8 bases from J, with 14 bases between. Germline values: CDR1 DFQATT, CDR2 SNEGSKA (reference sequence). The CDR3 DNA reads as TGCAGTGCTTCTACAGGGATGGGTACGCAGTATTTT. Protein product: CSASTGMGTQYF.

The chain employs TRBV6-2 or TRBV6-3 and TRBJ2-7; D assignment may be TRBD1 or TRBD2 (6 bases each). V dropped 8 bases and J dropped 6 bases, with 17 bases sitting between them. The V gene's germline CDR1 is MNHEY and CDR2 SVGEGT. The CDR3 is 13 residues long. CDR3 bases: TGTGCCAGCGGGGAAACGGGGGCTCGCGAGCAGTACTTC. The encoded protein is CASGETGAREQYF.

The table lists this clonotype with a few counts. The chain joins TRBV19 to TRBJ1-4; tentative D call: TRBD1 (5 bases). The CDR3 has 17 amino acids. Germline V gives CDR1 LNHDA, CDR2 SQIVND (reference sequence). V was trimmed by 3 bases and J by 5 bases, leaving 19 bases between them. The CDR3 sequence: CASSISRAGTENEKLFF. The CDR3 nucleotides are TGTGCCAGTAGTATCTCCAGGGCCGGGACGGAGAATGAAAAACTGTTTTTT.

This clonotype occurred a few times. The chain has TRBV5-1 and TRBJ2-5; 9 nucleotides align to TRBD2. This CDR3 is 17 amino acids long. CDR1 is SGHRS, CDR2 YFSETQ, per germline. The V segment lost 0 bases and the J segment 0 bases; nucleotides outside the gene matches: 6. The CDR3 protein is CASSLGASGEYQETQYF. The DNA for the CDR3 is TGCGCCAGCAGCTTGGGGGCTAGCGGGGAGTACCAAGAGACCCAGTACTTC.

The rearrangement joins TRBV13 to TRBJ2-6; D may be TRBD1 or TRBD2 (5 bases each). The CDR3 consists of 17 residues. Looked up from germline, CDR1 is PRHDT and CDR2 is FYEKMQ (reference sequence). The ends were cut back, 4 bases at V and 2 bases at J, with 15 bases in the middle. The CDR3 here is CASSSETQGPGANVLTF. The CDR3 region has the DNA TGTGCCAGCAGCTCAGAAACCCAGGGACCTGGGGCCAACGTCCTGACTTTC.

The rearrangement uses TRBV5-6 and TRBJ1-4; D is possibly TRBD1 (6 bases). The CDR3 is 15 residues long. Trimming left V 1 base short and J 5 bases short, with 12 bases between. The V gene's germline CDR1 is SGHDT and CDR2 YYEEEE. The CDR3 here is CASSLFRGGNEKLFF. The CDR3 coding sequence is TGTGCCAGCAGCTTGTTCAGGGGCGGAAATGAAAAACTGTTTTTT.

The rearrangement joins TRBV10-3 to TRBJ1-1; D is perhaps TRBD1 (5 bases). The ends were cut back, 7 bases at V and 1 base at J, with 10 bases in the middle. The CDR3 length is 13 residues. In germline, CDR1 is ENHRY, CDR2 SYGVKD. In DNA, the CDR3 is TGTGCCATCAAGGGACGGACGAACACTGAAGCTTTCTTT. Translation: CAIKGRTNTEAFF.

This clonotype was picked up many times. The chain couples TRBV2 to TRBJ1-1, with D unclear. CDR3 length: 12 amino acids. The germline V and J ends were trimmed by 5 bases and 5 bases, with 9 bases remaining between them. Germline V gives CDR1 SNHLY, CDR2 FYNNEI. In nucleotides, the CDR3 is TGTGCCAGCAGTAAAAACTGGACTGAAGCTTTCTTT. This codes for CASSKNWTEAFF.

CDR3 DNA: TGCGCCAGCAGCTTACTGACAGGTTACAATGAGCAGTTCTTC. Encoded protein: CASSLLTGYNEQFF. V is TRBV5-1 and J is TRBJ2-1; D perhaps matches TRBD1 (6 bases). CDR1 is SGHRS, CDR2 YFSETQ, per germline. V was trimmed by 2 bases and J by 4 bases, leaving 10 bases between them. The CDR3 totals 14 residues.

V gene TRBV3-1 combines with J gene TRBJ1-6; 7 nucleotides match TRBD1. Trimming cost V 0 bases and J 0 bases; bases outside gene matches: 8. Germline V lookup: CDR1 LGHDT, CDR2 YNNKEL (reference sequence). The CDR3 is 19 residues long. CDR3: CASSQERGQASSYNSPLHF. Written as DNA, the CDR3 is TGTGCCAGCAGCCAAGAACGAGGACAGGCGAGCTCCTATAATTCACCCCTCCACTTT.

The rearrangement links TRBV6-1 to TRBJ1-2; D uncertain. V lost 6 bases and J 6 bases, leaving 5 bases between the germline ends. This CDR3 has 10 amino acids. Germline CDR1 and CDR2: MNHNS and SASEGT. CDR3 DNA sequence: TGTGCCAGCAGGGCGGATGGCTACACCTTC. This codes for CASRADGYTF.

This sequence joins TRBV19 and TRBJ1-4, with TRBD1 matching over 9 bases. The CDR3 totals 14 residues. Unmatched junction bases numbered 1, after V lost 2 bases and J lost 6 bases. Germline CDR1 LNHDA, CDR2 SQIVND (reference sequence). CDR3 sequence reads: CASSIWDRDEKLFF. The DNA of the CDR3 is TGTGCCAGTAGTATATGGGACAGGGATGAAAAACTGTTTTTT. The full variable domain, its missing parts supplied by reference TRBV19 and TRBJ1-4, is DGGITQSPKYLFRKEGQNVTLSCEQNLNHDAMYWYRQDPGQGLRLIYYSQIVNDFQKGDIAEGYSVSREKKESFPLTVTSAQKNPTAFYLCASSIWDRDEKLFFGSGTQLSVL.

Many counts were recorded for this clonotype. The rearrangement uses TRBV11-2 and TRBJ2-4, with no clear D. The CDR3 sequence is 13 residues long. Germline lookup yields CDR1 SGHAT and CDR2 FQNNGV. Trimming shortened V by 2 bases and J by 6 bases, and 8 bases separated the two germline ends. The CDR3 here is CASSLQTVNIQYF. The CDR3 DNA reads as TGTGCCAGCAGCTTACAGACGGTAAACATTCAGTACTTC.